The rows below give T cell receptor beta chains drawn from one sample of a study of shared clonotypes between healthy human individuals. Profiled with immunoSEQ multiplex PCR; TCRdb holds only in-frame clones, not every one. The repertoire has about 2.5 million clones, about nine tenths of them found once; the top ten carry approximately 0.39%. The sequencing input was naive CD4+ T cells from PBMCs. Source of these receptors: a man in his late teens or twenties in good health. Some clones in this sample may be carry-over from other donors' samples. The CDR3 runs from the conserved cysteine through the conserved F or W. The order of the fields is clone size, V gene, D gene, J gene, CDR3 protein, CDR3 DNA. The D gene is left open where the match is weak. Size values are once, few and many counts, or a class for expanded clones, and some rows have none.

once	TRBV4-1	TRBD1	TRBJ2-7	CASSQVRARGLREQYF	TGCGCCAGCAGCCAAGTACGCGCCAGGGGGCTTCGCGAGCAGTACTTC
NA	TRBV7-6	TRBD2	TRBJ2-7	CASSSGTSGRADEQYF	TGTGCCAGCAGTTCAGGGACTAGCGGGAGGGCAGACGAGCAGTACTTC
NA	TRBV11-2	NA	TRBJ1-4	CASSFTRGSEKLFF	TGTGCCAGCAGCTTTACCCGCGGGAGTGAAAAACTGTTTTTT
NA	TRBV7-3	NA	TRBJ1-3	CASSKGGSSGNTIYF	TGTGCCAGCAGCAAAGGGGGTAGCTCTGGAAACACCATATATTTT
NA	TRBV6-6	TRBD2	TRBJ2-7	CASRPLAPTYEQYF	TGTGCCAGCAGGCCACTAGCGCCTACCTACGAGCAGTACTTC
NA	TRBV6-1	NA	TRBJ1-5	CASRPRGDQPQHF	TGTGCCAGCAGACCCCGGGGCGATCAGCCCCAGCATTTT
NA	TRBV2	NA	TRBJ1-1	CASSLRRLPGISMNTEAFF	TGTGCCAGCAGCCTCCGCCGTTTACCCGGGATCTCTATGAACACTGAAGCTTTCTTT
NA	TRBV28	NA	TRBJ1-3	CASSLGRRNTIYF	TGTGCCAGCAGTTTGGGTCGCCGGAACACCATATATTTT
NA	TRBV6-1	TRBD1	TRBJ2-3	CASRHGTGGPDTQYF	TGTGCCAGCAGACACGGGACAGGAGGTCCAGATACGCAGTATTTT
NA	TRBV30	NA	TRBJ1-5	CAWSVRAFNQPQHF	TGTGCCTGGAGTGTACGAGCATTCAATCAGCCCCAGCATTTT
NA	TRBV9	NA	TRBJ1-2	CASSARGLFGGYTF	TGTGCCAGCAGCGCCCGAGGTCTATTTGGTGGCTACACCTTC
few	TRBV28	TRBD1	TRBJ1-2	CASRRQGDYGYTF	TGTGCCAGCAGGAGACAGGGCGACTATGGCTACACCTTC
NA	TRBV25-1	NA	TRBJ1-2	CASSEWGNYGYTF	TGTGCCAGCAGTGAATGGGGTAACTATGGCTACACCTTC
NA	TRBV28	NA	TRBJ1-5	CASSPRQYNQPQHF	TGTGCCAGCAGCCCTAGGCAGTATAATCAGCCCCAGCATTTT
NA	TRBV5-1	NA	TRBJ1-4	CASSSTGSNEKLFF	TGCGCCAGCAGCTCTACAGGGAGCAATGAAAAACTGTTTTTT
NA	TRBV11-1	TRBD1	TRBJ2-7	CASSFPGQYYEQYF	TGTGCCAGCAGCTTTCCGGGACAGTACTACGAGCAGTACTTC
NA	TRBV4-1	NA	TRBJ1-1	CASSQGWRPSEAFF	TGCGCCAGCAGCCAAGGATGGCGACCCTCTGAAGCTTTCTTT
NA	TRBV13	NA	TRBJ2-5	CASSHSDLETQYF	TGTGCCAGCAGCCATTCGGATTTGGAGACCCAGTACTTC
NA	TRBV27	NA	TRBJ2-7	CASSLGPPSSYEQYF	TGTGCCAGCAGTTTGGGACCGCCGAGCTCCTACGAGCAGTACTTC
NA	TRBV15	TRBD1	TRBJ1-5	CATSRDTQGIYQHF	TGTGCCACCAGCAGAGACACACAGGGGATATACCAGCATTTT
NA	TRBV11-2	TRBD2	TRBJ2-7	CASSLAAPSGREYEQYF	TGTGCCAGCAGCTTAGCGGCTCCTAGCGGGAGAGAGTACGAGCAGTACTTC
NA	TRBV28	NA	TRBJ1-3	CASSSGFSGNTIYF	TGTGCCAGCAGTTCAGGGTTCTCTGGAAACACCATATATTTT
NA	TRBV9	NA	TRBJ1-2	CASSPGRAYYGYTF	TGTGCCAGCAGCCCGGGGAGGGCATACTATGGCTACACCTTC
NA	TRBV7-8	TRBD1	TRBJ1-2	CASSPQGQGGGGYTF	TGTGCCAGCAGCCCCCAGGGACAGGGAGGAGGGGGCTACACCTTC
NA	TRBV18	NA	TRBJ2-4	CASSQGGDIQYF	TGTGCCAGCTCACAGGGGGGGGACATTCAGTACTTC
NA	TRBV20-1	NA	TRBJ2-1	CSARRNEQFF	TGCAGTGCTAGGAGGAATGAGCAGTTCTTC
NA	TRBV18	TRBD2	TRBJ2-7	CASSLAGADEQYF	TGTGCCAGCTCACTAGCGGGAGCTGACGAGCAGTACTTC
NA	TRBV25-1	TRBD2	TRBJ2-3	CASSAPGLASDTQYF	TGTGCCAGCAGTGCTCCGGGACTAGCGTCGGATACGCAGTATTTT
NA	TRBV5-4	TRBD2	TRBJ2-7	CASSLGAGGRYEQYF	TGTGCCAGCAGCTTGGGAGCGGGAGGGAGGTACGAGCAGTACTTC
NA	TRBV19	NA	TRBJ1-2	CASEPGGYGYTF	TGTGCCAGTGAACCGGGAGGCTATGGCTACACCTTC
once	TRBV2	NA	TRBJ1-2	CASSEQGSEDGYTF	TGTGCCAGCAGTGAACAGGGGAGCGAGGATGGCTACACCTTC
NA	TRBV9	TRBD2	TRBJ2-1	CASSAVEGAGGNNEQFF	TGTGCCAGCAGCGCCGTTGAGGGCGCGGGAGGAAACAATGAGCAGTTCTTC
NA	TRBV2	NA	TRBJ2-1	CASTGTRGGNEQFF	TGTGCCAGCACCGGGACAAGGGGGGGGAATGAGCAGTTCTTC
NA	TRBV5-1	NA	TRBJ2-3	CASSSNGLDTQYF	TGCGCCAGCAGCTCAAATGGACTAGATACGCAGTATTTT
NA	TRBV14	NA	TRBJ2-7	CASSRQLAWVYEQYF	TGTGCCAGCAGCCGCCAACTGGCCTGGGTCTACGAGCAGTACTTC
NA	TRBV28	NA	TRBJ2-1	CASSSPGLWFF	TGTGCCAGCAGTTCCCCCGGGCTCTGGTTCTTC
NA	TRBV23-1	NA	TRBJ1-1	CASSQSSRNTEAFF	TGCGCCAGCAGTCAATCGTCAAGGAACACTGAAGCTTTCTTT
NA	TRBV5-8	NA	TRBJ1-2	CASSLEGPYGYTF	TGTGCCAGCAGCTTGGAGGGTCCCTATGGCTACACCTTC
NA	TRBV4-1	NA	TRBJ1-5	CASSQDQGRDQPQHF	TGCGCCAGCAGCCAAGATCAAGGGAGGGATCAGCCCCAGCATTTT
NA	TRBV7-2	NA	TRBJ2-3	CASSLVALAEDTQYF	TGTGCCAGCAGCTTAGTGGCTCTAGCTGAGGATACGCAGTATTTT
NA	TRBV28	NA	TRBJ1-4	CASSSVGRGATNEKLFF	TGTGCCAGCAGTTCGGTAGGCAGGGGTGCAACTAATGAAAAACTGTTTTTT
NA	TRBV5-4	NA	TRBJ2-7	CASSSPAEGEQYF	TGTGCCAGCAGCTCACCGGCCGAGGGGGAGCAGTACTTC
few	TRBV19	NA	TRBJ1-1	CASSQGDYGAFF	TGTGCCAGTAGTCAGGGAGACTATGGGGCTTTCTTT
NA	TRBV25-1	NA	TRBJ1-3	CASSEPGGGAGNTIYF	TGTGCCAGCAGTGAACCGGGGGGAGGGGCCGGGAACACCATATATTTT
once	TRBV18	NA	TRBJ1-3	CASSPDSPYSGNTIYF	TGTGCCAGCTCACCGGACAGCCCTTACTCTGGAAACACCATATATTTT
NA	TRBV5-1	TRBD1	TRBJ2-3	CASFRGDRGFTDTQYF	TGCGCCAGCTTCAGAGGGGACAGGGGTTTCACAGATACGCAGTATTTT
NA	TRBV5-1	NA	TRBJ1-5	CASSLNPGNQPQHF	TGCGCCAGCAGCTTGAACCCTGGCAATCAGCCCCAGCATTTT
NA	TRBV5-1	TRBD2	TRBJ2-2	CASMELAGAGTGELFF	TGCGCCAGCATGGAACTAGCGGGAGCGGGCACCGGGGAGCTGTTTTTT
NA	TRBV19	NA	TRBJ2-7	CASSLSTAYEQYF	TGTGCCAGTAGCTTATCGACAGCCTACGAGCAGTACTTC
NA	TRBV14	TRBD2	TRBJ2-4	CASSQLAGGTTAKNIQYF	TGTGCCAGCAGCCAACTAGCGGGAGGGACGACAGCCAAAAACATTCAGTACTTC
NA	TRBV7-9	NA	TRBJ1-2	CASSSPTGSYGYTF	TGTGCCAGCAGCTCCCCGACAGGTTCCTATGGCTACACCTTC
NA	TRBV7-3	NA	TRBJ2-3	CASSLTARDTDTQYF	TGTGCCAGCAGCTTAACGGCCCGAGACACAGATACGCAGTATTTT
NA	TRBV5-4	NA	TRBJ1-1	CASSLQGTLNTEAFF	TGTGCCAGCAGCCTCCAGGGTACCTTGAACACTGAAGCTTTCTTT
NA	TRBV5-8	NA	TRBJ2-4	CASSLVGADIQYF	TGTGCCAGCAGCTTGGTGGGAGCGGACATTCAGTACTTC
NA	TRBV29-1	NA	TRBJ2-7	CSAGPGEVYEQYF	TGCAGCGCCGGCCCAGGGGAGGTCTACGAGCAGTACTTC
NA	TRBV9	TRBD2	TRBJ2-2	CASSTLGLGDTGELFF	TGTGCCAGCAGCACCCTTGGACTAGGGGACACCGGGGAGCTGTTTTTT
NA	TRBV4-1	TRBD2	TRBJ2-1	CASSQGVGASGRYQFF	TGCGCCAGCAGCCAGGGGGTCGGGGCTAGCGGGAGATACCAGTTCTTC